These 23 T cell receptor beta chains share one sample of origin, sequenced in a study of chemoradiotherapy in HPV16-positive cancers. Sequenced by immunoSEQ multiplex PCR; TCRdb stores in-frame clones only, minus some. The repertoire includes about 53,000 clones, roughly nine tenths of them detected once, and under 3.5% sits in the top ten. Sequenced material: blood, taken from a patient who underwent chemoradiotherapy. These receptors came from a human donor with HPV-associated anogenital cancer.

A single count supports this clone. The V and J genes are TRBV6-6 and TRBJ2-7; TRBD1 aligns across 8 bases. Germline-derived CDR1 and CDR2 are MNHNY and SVGAGI (reference sequence). The ends lost 3 bases at V and 5 bases at J; junction bases unmatched: 6. The CDR3 extends over 14 amino acids. The CDR3 loop reads CASSYPDRGHEQYF. In DNA form, the CDR3 reads TGTGCCAGCAGTTATCCCGACAGGGGCCACGAGCAGTACTTC.

V and J are TRBV11-2 and TRBJ1-4, with D possibly TRBD1 on 5 matching bases. Trimming took off 1 base at V and 7 bases at J, with 13 bases between the two ends. The CDR3 length is 15 residues. Germline V gene data show CDR1 as SGHAT and CDR2 as FQNNGV. CDR3 DNA: TGTGCCAGCAGCTTAGGAACGGGGGAGGGTGAAAAACTGTTTTTT. Translating it yields CASSLGTGEGEKLFF.

The rearrangement uses TRBV7-6 and TRBJ2-3; D uncertain. The CDR3 has 12 residues. V lost 1 base and J lost 6, with 5 bases in between. Germline-derived CDR1 and CDR2 are SGHVS and FNYEAQ. CDR3 DNA sequence: TGTGCCAGCAGCTTAGGTGCGGATACGCAGTATTTT. Amino acid sequence: CASSLGADTQYF.

Comments on this clone: Distinct nucleotide sequences in the sample also encode this CDR3. The rearrangement links TRBV9 to TRBJ2-2; the D gene is possibly TRBD2 (5 bases). The CDR3 spans 13 residues. The germline gives CDR1 SGDLS, CDR2 YYNGEE. With 0 bases removed from V and 5 bases from J, the gap between germline ends came to 5 bases. Written as DNA, the CDR3 is TGTGCCAGCAGCGTAGGAGGGACCGGGGAGCTGTTTTTT. It specifies CASSVGGTGELFF.

The V gene is TRBV6-5, the J gene TRBJ2-5; possibly TRBD2 for D (5 bases). Germline assignment: CDR1 MNHEY and CDR2 SVGAGI. CDR3 length: 14 residues. The V gene lost 2 bases and the J gene lost 3 bases, with 10 bases spanning the gap. CDR3: CASSYSSGKETQYF. CDR3 DNA: TGTGCCAGCAGTTACAGCAGCGGAAAAGAGACCCAGTACTTC.

This chain links TRBV7-2 with TRBJ2-6; D unclear. The CDR3 loop spans 16 amino acids. Germline CDR1 is SGHTA and CDR2 is FQGNSA. V was trimmed by 2 bases and J by 2 bases, leaving 10 bases between them. The CDR3 here is CASSLIRSAGANVLTF. The CDR3 coding sequence is TGTGCCAGCAGCTTAATCCGGTCGGCTGGGGCCAACGTCCTGACTTTC. Looking up the rest from reference TRBV7-2 and TRBJ2-6 gives the full variable domain: GAGVSQSPSNKVTEKGKDVELRCDPISGHTALYWYRQSLGQGLEFLIYFQGNSAPDKSGLPSDRFSAERTGGSVSTLTIQRTQQEDSAVYLCASSLIRSAGANVLTFGAGSRLTVL.

The chain has TRBV29-1 and TRBJ2-6, with D uncertain. The length of the CDR3 is 14 residues. The germline V gene has CDR1 SQVTM and CDR2 ANQGSEA. Trimming left V 3 bases short and J 3 bases short, with 9 bases between. The CDR3 bases are TGCAGCGTTGATGGACCCCGTGGGGCCAACGTCCTGACTTTC. Its protein is CSVDGPRGANVLTF.

The chain employs TRBV5-1 and TRBJ2-5, with TRBD2 matching 8 bases. With the DNA end fitting TRBJ2-7 better, the J assignment may be wrong. The CDR3 has 14 residues. Germline V lookup: CDR1 SGHRS, CDR2 YFSETQ. The CDR3 protein is CASSSTSVLGEQYF. CDR3 DNA sequence: TGCGCCAGCAGCTCGACTAGCGTCCTCGGCGAGCAGTACTTC.

This chain joins TRBV29-1 and TRBJ2-7; the D gene is possibly TRBD1 (6 bases). The germline V gene encodes CDR1 SQVTM and CDR2 ANQGSEA. Trimming shortened V by 1 base and J by 4 bases, and 23 bases separated the two germline ends. This CDR3 contains 17 residues. CDR3 amino acids: CSVEGFDGDQGPYEQYF. The CDR3 DNA sequence: TGCAGCGTTGAAGGGTTCGATGGAGACCAGGGGCCGTACGAGCAGTACTTC.

The chain carries TRBV9 and TRBJ1-6; 9 bases match TRBD1. Germline-derived CDR1 and CDR2 are SGDLS and YYNGEE. The ends lost 0 bases at V and 10 bases at J; junction bases unmatched: 5. The CDR3 runs 15 residues. The CDR3 protein is CASSVDPQGASPLHF. The CDR3 region has the DNA TGTGCCAGCAGCGTAGATCCACAGGGGGCATCACCCCTCCACTTT.

V gene TRBV30 combines with J gene TRBJ2-1; unclear D gene. Between the trimmed V and J ends, which lost 3 bases and 4 bases, there was a span of 4 bases. The CDR3 runs 11 residues. Germline V gives CDR1 GTSNPN, CDR2 SVGIG (reference sequence). The CDR3 nucleotides are TGTGCCTGGAGAGCATACAATGAGCAGTTCTTC. Its translation: CAWRAYNEQFF. The full variable domain, in which reference TRBV30 and TRBJ2-1 provide the parts outside the CDR3, is SQTIHQWPATLVQPVGSPLSLECTVEGTSNPNLYWYRQAAGRGLQLLFYSVGIGQISSEVPQNLSASRPQDRQFILSSKKLLLSDSGFYLCAWRAYNEQFFGPGTRLTVL.

This clone was recorded only once. The CDR3 loop is CAISELAEPYNEQFF. For the CDR3, the DNA is TGTGCCATCAGTGAGCTAGCAGAACCCTACAATGAGCAGTTCTTC. This chain links TRBV10-3 with TRBJ2-1; the D gene is possibly TRBD2 (5 bases). Trimming shortened V by 2 bases and J by 2 bases, and 10 bases separated the two germline ends. Germline CDR1 reads ENHRY; CDR2 reads SYGVKD. The CDR3 spans 15 residues.

The V and J genes are TRBV10-3 and TRBJ2-7; D gene uncertain. V dropped 1 base and J dropped 6 bases, with 7 bases sitting between them. The CDR3 runs to 12 residues. Germline V CDR1 and CDR2: ENHRY, SYGVKD. This CDR3 reads CAISEYQSEQYF. Written as DNA, the CDR3 is TGTGCCATCAGTGAGTATCAGAGCGAGCAGTACTTC.

This clone has a handful of counts. The chain couples TRBV30 to TRBJ1-6, with a possible D match to TRBD1 (6 bases). Trimming took 0 bases from V and 7 from J, leaving 10 bases between them. This CDR3 contains 14 residues. Germline CDR1 reads GTSNPN; CDR2 reads SVGIG (reference sequence). The chain's CDR3 is CAWSVQGRNSPLHF. In nucleotides, the CDR3 is TGTGCCTGGAGTGTGCAGGGGAGGAATTCACCCCTCCACTTT.

This chain uses TRBV6-6 with TRBJ2-2; TRBD2 might be the D (6 bases). V was pared by 0 bases and J by 7 bases, with 12 bases between. Germline V gene sequence: CDR1 MNHNY, CDR2 SVGAGI (reference sequence). CDR3 size: 15 residues. DNA for the CDR3: TGTGCCAGCAGTTACTCTAGCGGCCCTGGCGGGGAGCTGTTTTTT. Protein: CASSYSSGPGGELFF.

Turning to this clone: At one boundary the junction diverges from the germline segment, which might be a read error. This chain connects TRBV6-6 to TRBJ1-2; the match to TRBD1 covers 9 bases. The V gene's germline CDR1 is MNHNY and CDR2 SVGAGI (reference sequence). The CDR3 totals 13 residues. This CDR3 reads CASRPLRGTGFFF. For the CDR3, the DNA is TGTGCCAGCAGACCCTTACGTGGGACAGGGTTTTTCTTC.

The chain has TRBV5-1 and TRBJ1-5, with D maybe TRBD1 (5 bases). The CDR3 is 15 residues long. V dropped 0 bases and J dropped 3 bases, with 10 bases sitting between them. The germline CDR1 and CDR2 sequences are SGHRS and YFSETQ. For the CDR3, the DNA is TGCGCCAGCAGCTTGGACGGGGGGGTCAATCAGCCCCAGCATTTT. This sequence encodes CASSLDGGVNQPQHF. The variable domain in full, completed from reference TRBV5-1 and TRBJ1-5, reads KAGVTQTPRYLIKTRGQQVTLSCSPISGHRSVSWYQQTPGQGLQFLFEYFSETQRNKGNFPGRFSGRQFSNSRSEMNVSTLELGDSALYLCASSLDGGVNQPQHFGDGTRLSIL.

The chain employs TRBV19 and TRBJ2-7, with D hard to call. Germline V CDR1 and CDR2: LNHDA, SQIVND (reference sequence). The CDR3 has 14 amino acids. V gave up 4 bases and J gave up 1 base, with 11 bases separating them. This chain's CDR3 is CASSRELSSYEQYF. For the CDR3, the DNA is TGTGCCAGTAGTAGAGAGCTTTCTTCCTACGAGCAGTACTTC.

The chain has TRBV27 and TRBJ1-4; perhaps TRBD1 as D (5 bases). V was trimmed by 4 bases and J by 8 bases, leaving 14 bases between them. Per germline, CDR1 MNHEY and CDR2 SMNVEV (reference sequence). The CDR3 extends over 14 amino acids. CDR3 in amino acids: CASSYSRGGEKLFF. The CDR3 bases are TGTGCCAGCAGTTACTCCCGGGGGGGGGAAAAACTGTTTTTT.

V usage is TRBV5-1 and J usage is TRBJ2-7; no clear D. This CDR3 is built from 14 residues. Between the trimmed V and J ends, which lost 3 bases and 0 bases, there was a span of 10 bases. The V gene's germline CDR1 is SGHRS and CDR2 YFSETQ. The CDR3 spells CASSSGVSSYEQYF. The CDR3, as DNA: TGCGCCAGCAGCTCGGGTGTTAGCTCCTACGAGCAGTACTTC.

The genes are TRBV7-3 and TRBJ1-6, with D possibly TRBD1 on 6 matching bases. The germline gives CDR1 SGHTA, CDR2 FQGTGA. The CDR3 contains 14 residues. V was clipped by 2 bases and J by 6 bases, with 8 bases between them. CDR3 sequence reads: CASSLEGGNSPLHF. Written as DNA, the CDR3 is TGTGCCAGCAGCTTAGAAGGGGGTAATTCACCCCTCCACTTT.

V and J are TRBV5-6 and TRBJ2-5, with 7 bases lining up with TRBD1. This CDR3 region has 15 residues. Germline assignment: CDR1 SGHDT and CDR2 YYEEEE. V lost 4 bases to trimming and J lost 1 base; unmatched junction nucleotides: 7. The CDR3 bases are TGTGCCAGCAGCCATCGCCAGGGGGTCCAAGAGACCCAGTACTTC. Amino acids: CASSHRQGVQETQYF.

This rearrangement joins TRBV29-1 to TRBJ1-3, with D maybe TRBD1 (6 bases). V was pared by 6 bases and J by 3 bases, with 15 bases between. This CDR3 region has 14 residues. The V gene's germline CDR1 is SQVTM and CDR2 ANQGSEA. The chain's CDR3 is CSVAPRGGGNTIYF. Here the CDR3 DNA reads TGCAGCGTCGCCCCGAGGGGGGGTGGAAACACCATATATTTT.